This is a list of T cell receptor beta chains from one sample in a study of early T cells in non-severe SARS-CoV-2 infection. Via MiXCR, TCRdb re-called the 5' RACE reads, giving one row per CDR3 protein. The table includes some 66,000 distinct CDR3 sequences, under 15% detected once. The sample was whole blood. Receptor source: an adult who was a healthcare worker with PCR-confirmed SARS-CoV-2 infection or an uninfected control (not recorded which). CDR3s include the opening cysteine and the closing phenylalanine or tryptophan. A D gene is named only where the DNA matches it firmly. Clone size appears in some rows only: once, few, many, or a class for an expanded clone.

j_gene: TRBJ1-4; d_gene: TRBD1; v_gene: TRBV29-1; abundance: many; CDR3aa: CSVQKTGDGEKLFF; CDR3nt: TGCAGCGTTCAAAAAACAGGGGATGGTGAAAAACTGTTTTTT
j_gene: TRBJ1-1; d_gene: TRBD1; v_gene: TRBV28; abundance: few; CDR3aa: CASSENRGRSTEAFF; CDR3nt: TGTGCCAGCAGTGAAAACAGGGGGCGTAGCACTGAAGCTTTCTTT
j_gene: TRBJ2-6; d_gene: -; v_gene: TRBV7-9; abundance: many; CDR3aa: CASSSSTSGANVLTF; CDR3nt: TGTGCCAGCAGCTCCAGTACCTCTGGGGCCAACGTCCTGACTTTC
j_gene: TRBJ2-3; d_gene: TRBD2; v_gene: TRBV7-8; abundance: -; CDR3aa: CASSFPSGSTDTQYF; CDR3nt: TGTGCCAGCAGCTTTCCTAGCGGGAGCACAGATACGCAGTATTTT
j_gene: TRBJ1-1; d_gene: -; v_gene: TRBV24-1; abundance: many; CDR3aa: CATSDSGNTEAFF; CDR3nt: TGTGCCACCAGTGATTCAGGGAACACTGAAGCTTTCTTT
j_gene: TRBJ1-1; d_gene: -; v_gene: TRBV10-2; abundance: many; CDR3aa: CASSESAVLNTEAFF; CDR3nt: TGCGCCAGCAGTGAGTCAGCGGTATTGAACACTGAAGCTTTCTTT
j_gene: TRBJ2-1; d_gene: TRBD2; v_gene: TRBV27; abundance: few; CDR3aa: CASSLSRTSHNEQFF; CDR3nt: TGTGCCAGCAGTTTATCGAGGACTAGCCACAATGAGCAGTTCTTC
j_gene: TRBJ2-3; d_gene: -; v_gene: TRBV5-1; abundance: many; CDR3aa: CASSFTISTDTQYF; CDR3nt: TGCGCCAGCAGCTTCACGATTAGCACAGATACGCAGTATTTT
j_gene: TRBJ2-7; d_gene: -; v_gene: TRBV10-3; abundance: few; CDR3aa: CAISDNYEQYF; CDR3nt: TGTGCCATCAGCGACAACTACGAGCAGTACTTC
j_gene: TRBJ1-1; d_gene: -; v_gene: TRBV18; abundance: few; CDR3aa: CASSPLDEVSEAFF; CDR3nt: TGTGCCAGCTCACCATTGGATGAAGTCTCTGAAGCTTTCTTT
j_gene: TRBJ2-1; d_gene: -; v_gene: TRBV5-4; abundance: -; CDR3aa: CASSFPNGGEQFF; CDR3nt: TGTGCCAGCAGCTTCCCCAATGGAGGGGAGCAGTTCTTC
j_gene: TRBJ2-7; d_gene: TRBD1; v_gene: TRBV5-1; abundance: -; CDR3aa: CASTETPGQGREQYF; CDR3nt: TGCGCCAGCACCGAGACCCCGGGACAGGGGAGGGAGCAGTACTTC
j_gene: TRBJ2-7; d_gene: -; v_gene: TRBV6-2/TRBV6-3; abundance: few; CDR3aa: CASTQPGSFLRGQYF; CDR3nt: TGTGCCAGCACCCAACCCGGGTCCTTCTTACGAGGGCAGTACTTC
j_gene: TRBJ2-1; d_gene: -; v_gene: TRBV10-3; abundance: many; CDR3aa: CAISDPDTPFNNEQFF; CDR3nt: TGTGCCATCAGTGACCCAGACACCCCCTTTAACAATGAGCAGTTCTTC
j_gene: TRBJ2-2; d_gene: -; v_gene: TRBV7-2; abundance: -; CDR3aa: CASARRGTNTGELFF; CDR3nt: TGTGCCAGCGCCCGTCGGGGGACGAACACCGGGGAGCTGTTTTTT
j_gene: TRBJ2-3; d_gene: -; v_gene: TRBV25-1; abundance: few; CDR3aa: CASSEQGHRSTDTQYF; CDR3nt: TGTGCCAGCAGTGAACAGGGACACCGGAGCACAGATACGCAGTATTTT
j_gene: TRBJ1-2; d_gene: TRBD1; v_gene: TRBV4-1; abundance: many; CDR3aa: CASSQQDRGLTF; CDR3nt: TGCGCCAGCAGCCAACAGGACAGGGGGCTTACCTTC
j_gene: TRBJ1-1; d_gene: -; v_gene: TRBV5-1; abundance: many; CDR3aa: CASSRVEVSTEAFF; CDR3nt: TGCGCCAGCAGCCGAGTGGAGGTTTCCACTGAAGCTTTCTTT
j_gene: TRBJ1-1; d_gene: TRBD1; v_gene: TRBV7-3; abundance: few; CDR3aa: CASSFSDRSQAFF; CDR3nt: TGTGCCAGCAGCTTCTCGGACAGGTCACAAGCTTTCTTT
j_gene: TRBJ1-3; d_gene: -; v_gene: TRBV7-2; abundance: few; CDR3aa: CASSLSTARRGNTIYF; CDR3nt: TGTGCCAGCAGCTTAAGCACCGCCAGACGGGGAAACACCATATATTTT
j_gene: TRBJ1-2; d_gene: -; v_gene: TRBV2; abundance: many; CDR3aa: CASRTNNYGYTF; CDR3nt: TGTGCCAGCAGAACTAATAACTATGGCTACACCTTC
j_gene: TRBJ2-1; d_gene: TRBD2; v_gene: TRBV20-1; abundance: few; CDR3aa: CSQPGTSSYNEQFF; CDR3nt: TGCAGCCAACCCGGGACTAGCTCCTACAATGAGCAGTTCTTC
j_gene: TRBJ2-1; d_gene: TRBD2; v_gene: TRBV7-3; abundance: few; CDR3aa: CASSLELAANNEQFF; CDR3nt: TGTGCCAGCAGCTTAGAACTAGCGGCTAACAATGAGCAGTTCTTC
j_gene: TRBJ1-6; d_gene: -; v_gene: TRBV7-2; abundance: -; CDR3aa: CASSGGNSPLHF; CDR3nt: TGTGCCAGCAGTGGGGGGAATTCACCCCTCCACTTT
j_gene: TRBJ1-1; d_gene: -; v_gene: TRBV11-2; abundance: -; CDR3aa: CASSLGKGLNTEAFF; CDR3nt: TGTGCCAGCAGCTTAGGTAAGGGCCTGAACACTGAAGCTTTCTTT
j_gene: TRBJ2-3; d_gene: -; v_gene: TRBV7-2; abundance: -; CDR3aa: CASSLIGPSGTDTQYF; CDR3nt: TGTGCCAGCAGCTTAATAGGACCTTCTGGTACAGATACGCAGTATTTT
j_gene: TRBJ2-7; d_gene: -; v_gene: TRBV7-2; abundance: many; CDR3aa: CASSLEGLGEQYF; CDR3nt: TGTGCCAGCAGCTTAGAGGGTCTGGGCGAGCAGTACTTC
j_gene: TRBJ2-5; d_gene: TRBD1; v_gene: TRBV28; abundance: -; CDR3aa: CASRSGQGEAETQYF; CDR3nt: TGTGCCAGCAGATCGGGACAGGGGGAGGCAGAGACCCAGTACTTC
j_gene: TRBJ1-1; d_gene: -; v_gene: TRBV15; abundance: few; CDR3aa: CATSRDSRTDTEAFF; CDR3nt: TGTGCCACCAGCAGAGATTCAAGGACAGACACTGAAGCTTTCTTT
j_gene: TRBJ1-4; d_gene: -; v_gene: TRBV6-5; abundance: many; CDR3aa: CASRGRTYATNEKLFF; CDR3nt: TGTGCCAGCAGGGGACGGACTTATGCAACTAATGAAAAACTGTTTTTT
j_gene: TRBJ2-3; d_gene: TRBD2; v_gene: TRBV7-9; abundance: few; CDR3aa: CASSLGGLAGAVDTQYF; CDR3nt: TGTGCCAGCAGCTTAGGCGGACTAGCGGGAGCAGTAGATACGCAGTATTTT
j_gene: TRBJ2-1; d_gene: -; v_gene: TRBV5-5; abundance: many; CDR3aa: CASSLDTGVGYNEQFF; CDR3nt: TGTGCCAGCAGCTTAGATACGGGAGTGGGCTACAATGAGCAGTTCTTC
j_gene: TRBJ1-6; d_gene: -; v_gene: TRBV20-1; abundance: few; CDR3aa: CSARASRGFGSYNSPLHF; CDR3nt: TGCAGTGCTAGAGCTAGTAGAGGGTTTGGCTCCTATAATTCACCCCTCCACTTT
j_gene: TRBJ2-1; d_gene: -; v_gene: TRBV24-1; abundance: many; CDR3aa: CATSDPQPNEQFF; CDR3nt: TGTGCCACCAGTGATCCACAGCCCAATGAGCAGTTCTTC
j_gene: TRBJ2-7; d_gene: -; v_gene: TRBV6-5; abundance: many; CDR3aa: CASSYVGATYEQYF; CDR3nt: TGTGCCAGCAGTTACGTGGGGGCCACCTACGAGCAGTACTTC
j_gene: TRBJ2-6; d_gene: TRBD1; v_gene: TRBV28; abundance: many; CDR3aa: CASTETGAFSGANVLTF; CDR3nt: TGTGCCAGCACCGAGACAGGGGCCTTCTCTGGGGCCAACGTCCTGACTTTC
j_gene: TRBJ2-2; d_gene: -; v_gene: TRBV7-8; abundance: -; CDR3aa: CASRIGINTGELFF; CDR3nt: TGTGCCAGCAGAATCGGGATTAACACCGGGGAGCTGTTTTTT
j_gene: TRBJ2-1; d_gene: -; v_gene: TRBV27; abundance: few; CDR3aa: CASSFRAEQFF; CDR3nt: TGTGCCAGCAGTTTCAGGGCTGAGCAGTTCTTC
j_gene: TRBJ2-7; d_gene: TRBD1; v_gene: TRBV19; abundance: -; CDR3aa: CASTGQGKSEQYF; CDR3nt: TGTGCCAGTACCGGACAGGGAAAGAGCGAGCAGTACTTC
j_gene: TRBJ2-1; d_gene: TRBD2; v_gene: TRBV13; abundance: -; CDR3aa: CASSTGREAYNEQFF; CDR3nt: TGTGCCAGCAGCACTGGGCGGGAGGCGTACAATGAGCAGTTCTTC
j_gene: TRBJ2-7; d_gene: TRBD2; v_gene: TRBV12-3/TRBV12-4; abundance: -; CDR3aa: CASSFRPGGYEQYF; CDR3nt: TGTGCCAGCAGTTTTCGTCCGGGAGGGTACGAGCAGTACTTC